These T cell receptor beta chains were read from a single sample in a study of blood T cell repertoires in COVID-19. Assay: immunoSEQ multiplex PCR; the TCRdb copy retains only in-frame clones and omits some. The sample shows 200,000 or so clones, approximately 84% of them seen only once. The sequenced sample consisted of peripheral blood. The receptor source for this set is a human donor with acute or convalescent COVID-19. The donor label of this sample is uncertain. Both conserved end residues are trimmed from each CDR3. Each record gives: CDR3 protein, V gene, J gene, CDR3 length.

CDR3 protein: AWSELGGRNTIY
V gene: TRBV30
J gene: TRBJ1-3
CDR3 length: 12

CDR3 protein: ASSQESTGGTGANVLT
V gene: TRBV4-1
J gene: TRBJ2-6
CDR3 length: 16

CDR3 protein: ASGLGLLTGSGELF
V gene: TRBV12-5
J gene: TRBJ2-2
CDR3 length: 14

CDR3 protein: AISGTGGYLSTSTDTQY
V gene: TRBV10-3
J gene: TRBJ2-3
CDR3 length: 17

CDR3 protein: ASSPSATNEKLF
V gene: TRBV28
J gene: TRBJ1-4
CDR3 length: 12

CDR3 protein: AWAPFGGGKDEQY
V gene: TRBV30
J gene: TRBJ2-7
CDR3 length: 13

CDR3 protein: ASRTSGRLRQF
V gene: TRBV12-3/TRBV12-4
J gene: TRBJ2-1
CDR3 length: 11

CDR3 protein: SVVDGRGFGTEAF
V gene: TRBV29-1
J gene: TRBJ1-1
CDR3 length: 13

CDR3 protein: ASSFGQGGNYGYT
V gene: TRBV19
J gene: TRBJ1-2
CDR3 length: 13

CDR3 protein: ASSMGPLRDSTQY
V gene: TRBV19
J gene: TRBJ2-3
CDR3 length: 13

CDR3 protein: AWNGAGGGRYEQY
V gene: TRBV30
J gene: TRBJ2-7
CDR3 length: 13

CDR3 protein: ASSIAGQGAVYEQY
V gene: TRBV19
J gene: TRBJ2-7
CDR3 length: 14

CDR3 protein: ASSSPRGLYNEQF
V gene: TRBV6-2/TRBV6-3
J gene: TRBJ2-1
CDR3 length: 13

CDR3 protein: AWSVGRGAYEQY
V gene: TRBV30
J gene: TRBJ2-7
CDR3 length: 12

CDR3 protein: ASRGQGRNEQF
V gene: TRBV6-5
J gene: TRBJ2-1
CDR3 length: 11

CDR3 protein: ASSQEWSGRGEQY
V gene: TRBV3-1/TRBV3-2
J gene: TRBJ2-7
CDR3 length: 13

CDR3 protein: ASSLKPGADTQY
V gene: TRBV5-4
J gene: TRBJ2-3
CDR3 length: 12

CDR3 protein: ASSDQLNTEAF
V gene: TRBV10-1
J gene: TRBJ1-1
CDR3 length: 11

CDR3 protein: ASSLARTVTPSTDTQY
V gene: TRBV5-1
J gene: TRBJ2-3
CDR3 length: 16

CDR3 protein: ASSVGSGRAHRTDTQY
V gene: TRBV9
J gene: TRBJ2-3
CDR3 length: 16

CDR3 protein: ASTLRPDNSGNTIY
V gene: TRBV11-2
J gene: TRBJ1-3
CDR3 length: 14

CDR3 protein: ASSPPWPASENEQF
V gene: TRBV7-3
J gene: TRBJ2-1
CDR3 length: 14

CDR3 protein: ASSQGGPFKDQH
V gene: TRBV4-1
J gene: TRBJ1-5
CDR3 length: 12

CDR3 protein: ASSPTAGGSSYEQY
V gene: TRBV5-1
J gene: TRBJ2-7
CDR3 length: 14

CDR3 protein: ASGPTSGAGGGNEQF
V gene: TRBV12-5
J gene: TRBJ2-1
CDR3 length: 15

CDR3 protein: ASSPQGADNSPLH
V gene: TRBV3-1/TRBV3-2
J gene: TRBJ1-6
CDR3 length: 13

CDR3 protein: ASRLRTGSYEQY
V gene: TRBV6-5
J gene: TRBJ2-7
CDR3 length: 12

CDR3 protein: ASSERLTDTQY
V gene: TRBV2
J gene: TRBJ2-3
CDR3 length: 11

CDR3 protein: ASSPPPGTVRVGNTIY
V gene: TRBV18
J gene: TRBJ1-3
CDR3 length: 16

CDR3 protein: ASKEALGLQETQY
V gene: TRBV28
J gene: TRBJ2-5
CDR3 length: 13

CDR3 protein: ASSIELGGSYEQY
V gene: TRBV19
J gene: TRBJ2-7
CDR3 length: 13

CDR3 protein: ASRPGTVSYEQY
V gene: TRBV7-9
J gene: TRBJ2-7
CDR3 length: 12

CDR3 protein: ASSPTGAGGRTQY
V gene: TRBV7-6
J gene: TRBJ2-3
CDR3 length: 13

CDR3 protein: SVTDRRHGYT
V gene: TRBV29-1
J gene: TRBJ1-2
CDR3 length: 10

CDR3 protein: ASSVTSGSNEQF
V gene: TRBV19
J gene: TRBJ2-1
CDR3 length: 12

CDR3 protein: ASSYTGNYGYT
V gene: TRBV6-5
J gene: TRBJ1-2
CDR3 length: 11

CDR3 protein: ATSTGQGGSQPQH
V gene: TRBV15
J gene: TRBJ1-5
CDR3 length: 13

CDR3 protein: ASSYSGTITGELF
V gene: TRBV6-2/TRBV6-3
J gene: TRBJ2-2
CDR3 length: 13

CDR3 protein: ASSPGTSGTNEQF
V gene: TRBV7-2
J gene: TRBJ2-1
CDR3 length: 13

CDR3 protein: ASSLAPGGSGNTIY
V gene: TRBV7-2
J gene: TRBJ1-3
CDR3 length: 14

CDR3 protein: ASSLDATDTQY
V gene: TRBV7-9
J gene: TRBJ2-3
CDR3 length: 11

CDR3 protein: ATSDPPGTSAYNEQF
V gene: TRBV24-1
J gene: TRBJ2-1
CDR3 length: 15

CDR3 protein: AITPGLASNEQF
V gene: TRBV10-3
J gene: TRBJ2-1
CDR3 length: 12

CDR3 protein: ASSARTGAYEQY
V gene: TRBV27
J gene: TRBJ2-7
CDR3 length: 12

CDR3 protein: ASSVVGTSAEQY
V gene: TRBV9
J gene: TRBJ2-7
CDR3 length: 12

CDR3 protein: ASSLVGFSARDTQY
V gene: TRBV7-2
J gene: TRBJ2-3
CDR3 length: 14

CDR3 protein: ASSYPRGGSTGELF
V gene: TRBV7-9
J gene: TRBJ2-2
CDR3 length: 14

CDR3 protein: ASSLLLNYGYT
V gene: TRBV18
J gene: TRBJ1-2
CDR3 length: 11